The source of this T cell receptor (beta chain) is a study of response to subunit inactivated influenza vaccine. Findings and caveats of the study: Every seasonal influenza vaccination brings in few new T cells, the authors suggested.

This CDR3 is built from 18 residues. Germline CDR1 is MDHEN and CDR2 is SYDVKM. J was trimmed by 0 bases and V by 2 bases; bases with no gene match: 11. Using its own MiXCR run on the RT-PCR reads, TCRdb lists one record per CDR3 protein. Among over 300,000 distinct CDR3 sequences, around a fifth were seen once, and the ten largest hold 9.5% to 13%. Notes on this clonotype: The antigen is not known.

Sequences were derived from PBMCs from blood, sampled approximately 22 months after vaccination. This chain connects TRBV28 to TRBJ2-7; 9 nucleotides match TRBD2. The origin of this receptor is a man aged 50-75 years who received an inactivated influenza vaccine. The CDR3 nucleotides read TGTGCCAGCAGTTTAAAGACTAGCGGAGCTAGAAGCTCCTACGAGCAGTACTTC. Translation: CASSLKTSGARSSYEQYF.